The sequence of this T cell receptor (beta chain) was determined in a study of blood T cell repertoires in COVID-19. Study-wide context: Specimens from acute and convalescent COVID-19 originated in the United States, Italy and Spain.

Cohort assignment relied on participant-reported clinical history. Before being deemed recovered, Cohort 3 donors had two negative PCRs, clearance, or symptom resolution. Data came from immunoSEQ multiplex PCR; TCRdb stores just in-frame clones and leaves some out. This table has approximately 310,000 clones, approximately 85% appearing once. The CDR3 is 15 residues long. Germline CDR1 KGHSH, CDR2 LQKENI. Trimming took 3 bases from V and 7 from J; bases not matched to a gene: 7. This sequence originates from a young man who had recovered from COVID-19. The sample comprised PBMCs or T cells enriched from blood (not recorded which). The gene calls are TRBV18 and TRBJ1-3; TRBD1 agrees at 9 bases. The CDR3: CASSPGQGYFNTIYF. CDR3 coding DNA: TGTGCCAGCTCACCCGGACAGGGGTATTTTAACACCATATATTTT.